This section outlines one T cell receptor (beta chain) sequence together with its context. Its target is unknown. TCRdb reprocessed the reads with MiXCR, giving one entry per CDR3 protein. Of approximately 550,000 distinct CDR3 sequences detected, 15% to 20% appear once; the ten largest clones hold approximately 24%. These data belong to a study of T cell repertoires in cytomegalovirus infection. Overall study findings and caveats: HLA-C-restricted CMV clonotypes gave the most frequent clonotype in two of eight donors.

CDR3 length equals 16 residues. V gave up 5 bases and J gave up 3 bases, with 19 bases separating them. Germline V CDR1 and CDR2: SEHNR, FQNEAQ (reference sequence). The source material was CD8+ T cells from PBMCs. This clonotype was obtained from a human donor in good health (CMV status not recorded). Some clones in this sample may be carry-over from other donors' samples. This chain connects TRBV7-9 to TRBJ1-2; possible D gene TRBD1, 5 bases. The CDR3 here is CASSPRVGQGYYGYTF. The CDR3 DNA follows: TGTGCCAGCAGCCCACGGGTGGGGCAGGGTTACTATGGCTACACCTTC.